These 11 T cell receptor beta chains came from one sample sequenced in a study of PD-1 blockade in classical Hodgkin lymphoma (TCRdb year 2020). In light of the paper, this sample's time point label describes: cycle 4 day 1 (C4D1), after five to seven weeks of nivolumab. Relapse after autologous stem cell transplantation had occurred in all trial patients, and cohorts A, B and C were distinguished by prior brentuximab vedotin exposure. The method was the immunoSEQ multiplex PCR assay. Here the immuneACCESS table is served through TCRdb, limited to in-frame sequences with V and J called. Missing clones are a known gap in these copies; in checked studies unresolved V genes cover under half, and the rest lacks a known reason. This sample is represented by 50,000 to 65,000 clones; roughly 85% of them were singletons. Roughly 8.1% of the sample goes to the ten largest clones. This sample comprised peripheral blood mononuclear cells (PBMCs), obtained before the fourth cycle of nivolumab. The receptors shown here come from a human donor with classical Hodgkin lymphoma.

V is TRBV5-1 and J is TRBJ1-1, with 8 bases fitting TRBD1. Germline CDR1 is SGHRS and CDR2 is YFSETQ. CDR3 size: 15 residues. V gave up 3 bases and J gave up 3 bases; unmatched junction bases: 7. CDR3 loop: CASSYGQGWDTEAFF. CDR3 in DNA: TGCGCCAGCAGCTATGGACAGGGTTGGGACACTGAAGCTTTCTTT.

The V call is TRBV30, the J call TRBJ2-3; 13 bases align to TRBD2. V was clipped by 4 bases and J by 6 bases; unmatched bases: 4. The CDR3 runs to 14 residues. Germline V gene sequence: CDR1 GTSNPN, CDR2 SVGIG (reference sequence). CDR3 nucleotide sequence: TGTGCCTGGACGGGACTAGCGGGGACGGATACGCAGTATTTT. Translation: CAWTGLAGTDTQYF.

This chain uses TRBV5-6 with TRBJ1-4, with 7 nucleotides matching TRBD1. The germline V gene encodes CDR1 SGHDT and CDR2 YYEEEE. The CDR3 is 14 amino acids. V was clipped by 2 bases and J by 4 bases; unmatched bases: 2. The CDR3 region has the DNA TGTGCCAGCAGCTTCGGGACAGATAATGAAAAACTGTTTTTT. Its protein is CASSFGTDNEKLFF.

This sequence joins TRBV6-6 and TRBJ2-3; no reliable D call. Germline CDR1 reads MNHNY; CDR2 reads SVGAGI (reference sequence). V gave up 6 bases and J gave up 6 bases, with 10 bases separating them. The CDR3 length is 12 residues. The CDR3 DNA reads as TGTGCCAGCAGCAGCCTGAGGGATACGCAGTATTTT. It encodes CASSSLRDTQYF.

V and J are TRBV13 and TRBJ1-6; D uncertain. The germline V and J ends were trimmed by 2 bases and 4 bases, with 9 bases remaining between them. CDR3 length equals 15 residues. Germline loops: CDR1 PRHDT, CDR2 FYEKMQ (reference sequence). The CDR3 region is CASSLTSSYNSPLHF. The CDR3 DNA sequence: TGTGCCAGCAGCTTAACAAGTAGTTATAATTCACCCCTCCACTTT. The full variable domain, completed using reference TRBV13 and TRBJ1-6, is AAGVIQSPRHLIKEKRETATLKCYPIPRHDTVYWYQQGPGQDPQFLISFYEKMQSDKGSIPDRFSAQQFSDYHSELNMSSLELGDSALYFCASSLTSSYNSPLHFGNGTRLTVT.

In nucleotides, the CDR3 is TGTGCCAGCGCTCTGGGGACAGCTAATGAAAAACTGTTTTTT. The encoded protein is CASALGTANEKLFF. The chain is built from TRBV7-9 and TRBJ1-4, with 7 nucleotides matching TRBD1. The germline CDR1 and CDR2 sequences are SEHNR and FQNEAQ (reference sequence). The CDR3 spans 14 residues. Trimming at V came to 8 bases and at J to 3 bases, leaving 6 bases not matched to a gene.

V gene TRBV28 combines with J gene TRBJ1-2; D remains unclear. Trimming removed 10 bases from V and 3 bases from J, with 15 bases in between. In germline, CDR1 is MDHEN, CDR2 SYDVKM. The CDR3 loop spans 13 amino acids. CDR3 amino acids: CATEEFTYYGYTF. In DNA form, the CDR3 reads TGTGCCACCGAGGAGTTTACTTACTATGGCTACACCTTC.

This clone appeared a single time. The chain recombines TRBV19 with TRBJ1-5, with D uncertain. Trimming stripped 2 bases from V and 4 bases from J, with 12 bases between. The CDR3 covers 15 residues. Germline assignment: CDR1 LNHDA and CDR2 SQIVND (reference sequence). The CDR3 sequence is CASSILVSNNQPQHF. CDR3 bases: TGTGCCAGTAGTATACTTGTCTCAAATAATCAGCCCCAGCATTTT.

V gene TRBV5-1 combines with J gene TRBJ2-3; 10 positions agree with TRBD2. The CDR3 is 16 residues long. Germline CDR1 and CDR2: SGHRS and YFSETQ. V was pared by 3 bases and J by 3 bases, with 7 bases of the junction left unmatched. The CDR3: CASSSVSGGSTDTQYF. The CDR3 DNA sequence: TGCGCCAGCAGCTCCGTTAGCGGGGGGAGTACAGATACGCAGTATTTT.

The V call is TRBV7-9, the J call TRBJ1-5, with D unresolved. With 2 bases removed from V and 5 bases from J, the gap between germline ends came to 7 bases. The CDR3 totals 13 residues. Germline values: CDR1 SEHNR, CDR2 FQNEAQ (reference sequence). The CDR3 nucleotides are TGTGCCAGCAGCTTAACGCCAGATCAGCCCCAGCATTTT. Amino acid sequence: CASSLTPDQPQHF. Full variable domain (remainder filled in from reference TRBV7-9 and TRBJ1-5): DTGVSQNPRHKITKRGQNVTFRCDPISEHNRLYWYRQTLGQGPEFLTYFQNEAQLEKSRLLSDRFSAERPKGSFSTLEIQRTEQGDSAMYLCASSLTPDQPQHFGDGTRLSIL.

The chain joins TRBV6-9 to TRBJ1-2; a possible D gene is TRBD1 (5 bases). The CDR3 has 15 amino acids. Trimming left V 7 bases short and J 5 bases short, with 20 bases between. Germline values: CDR1 MNHGY, CDR2 SVAAGI. Here the CDR3 DNA reads TGTGCCAGCAAACGTTCTTCTGGGACGGGTTATGGCTACACCTTC. It is translated as CASKRSSGTGYGYTF.